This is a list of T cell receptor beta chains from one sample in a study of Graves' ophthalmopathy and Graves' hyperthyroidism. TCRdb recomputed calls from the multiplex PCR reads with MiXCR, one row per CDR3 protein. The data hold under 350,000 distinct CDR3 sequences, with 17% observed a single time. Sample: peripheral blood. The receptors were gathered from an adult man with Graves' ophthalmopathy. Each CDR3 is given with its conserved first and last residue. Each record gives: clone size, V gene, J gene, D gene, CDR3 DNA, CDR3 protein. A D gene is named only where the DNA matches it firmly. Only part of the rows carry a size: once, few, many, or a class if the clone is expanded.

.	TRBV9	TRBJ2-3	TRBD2	TGTGCCAGCAGCGTAGGATTAGCGGGAGATACGCAGTATTTT	CASSVGLAGDTQYF
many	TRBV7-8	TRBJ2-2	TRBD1	TGTGCCAGCAGCTTATGGGCAGGGGGCGTCACCGGGGAGCTGTTTTTT	CASSLWAGGVTGELFF
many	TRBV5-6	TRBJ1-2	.	TGTGCCAGCAGCTTGGGGTCCTCAGGGAACTATGGCTACACCTTC	CASSLGSSGNYGYTF
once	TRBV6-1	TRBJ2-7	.	TGTGCCGGCAGTCGGACACTGAGCTCCTACGAGCAGTACTTC	CAGSRTLSSYEQYF
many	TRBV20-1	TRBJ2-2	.	TGCAGTGCTAGAGATCCAGAGGGTACGGCCACCGGGGAGCTGTTTTTT	CSARDPEGTATGELFF
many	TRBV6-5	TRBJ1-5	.	TGTGCCAGCAGTTACTCAGGTGGGGGGCTGCCCCAGCATTTT	CASSYSGGGLPQHF
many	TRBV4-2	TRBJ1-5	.	TGTGCCAGCAGCCAAGATCCGAGTAGGGGAAATCAGCCCCAGCATTTT	CASSQDPSRGNQPQHF
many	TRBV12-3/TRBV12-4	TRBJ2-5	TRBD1	TGTGCCAGCACACCGGGACAGGTCCAAGGGACCCAGTACTTC	CASTPGQVQGTQYF
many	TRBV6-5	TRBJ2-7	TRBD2	TGTGCCAGCACCCCCCGGGGGGGGAGGTACGAGCAGTACTTC	CASTPRGGRYEQYF
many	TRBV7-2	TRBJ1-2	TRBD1	TGTGCCAGCAGACCTGGAACAGGGGGGTCGGAAGGCTACACCTTC	CASRPGTGGSEGYTF
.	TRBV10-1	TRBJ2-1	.	TGCGCCAGCAGTGATCCCTACAATGAGCAGTTCTTC	CASSDPYNEQFF
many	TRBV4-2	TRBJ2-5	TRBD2	TGTGCCAGCACCCCAGGGACTAGCGGCCAAGAGACCCAGTACTTC	CASTPGTSGQETQYF
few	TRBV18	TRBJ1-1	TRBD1	TGTGCCAGCTCACCAGACAGGGCCGCTGAAGCTTTCTTT	CASSPDRAAEAFF
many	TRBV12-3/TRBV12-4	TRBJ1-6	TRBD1	TGTGCCAGCACCACACGGGGGACAGGGGATTCACCCCTCCACTTT	CASTTRGTGDSPLHF
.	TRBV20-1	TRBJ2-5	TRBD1	TGCAGTGCTAGGCCTGGGACAGCCCAAGAGACCCAGTACTTC	CSARPGTAQETQYF
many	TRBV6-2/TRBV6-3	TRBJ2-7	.	TGTGCCAGCAGTAGGTCAGGGTCGCAGGACTTC	CASSRSGSQDF